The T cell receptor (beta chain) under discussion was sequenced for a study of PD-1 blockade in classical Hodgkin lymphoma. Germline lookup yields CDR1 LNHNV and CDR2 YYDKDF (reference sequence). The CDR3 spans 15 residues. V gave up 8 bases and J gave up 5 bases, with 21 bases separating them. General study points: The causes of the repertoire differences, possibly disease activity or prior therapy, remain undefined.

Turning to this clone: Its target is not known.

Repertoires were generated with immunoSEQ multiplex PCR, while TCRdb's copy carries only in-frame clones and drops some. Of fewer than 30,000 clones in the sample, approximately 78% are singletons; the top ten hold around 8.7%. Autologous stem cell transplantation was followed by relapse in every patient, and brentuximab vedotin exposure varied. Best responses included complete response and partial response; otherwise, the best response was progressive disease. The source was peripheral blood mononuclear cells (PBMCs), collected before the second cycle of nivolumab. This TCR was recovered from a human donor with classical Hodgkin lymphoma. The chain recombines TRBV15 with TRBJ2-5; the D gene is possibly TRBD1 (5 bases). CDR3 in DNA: TGTGCCACCGCCCTGACAGAAACTTTGTGGGAGACCCAGTACTTC. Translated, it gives CATALTETLWETQYF.